The clone carrying this T cell receptor (beta chain) was observed a few times. Its target is unknown. Only in-frame clones appear in the TCRdb table, and some are missing; sequencing was by immunoSEQ multiplex PCR. The sample includes about 490,000 clones, 81% of them seen just once. These data belong to a study of shared clonotypes between healthy human individuals. Study information: Donors consisted of a couple of women and a few men between 18 and 49. Overall study results and limits: The authors expected sequencing depth to affect clonotype sharing among donors.

Germline V gene data show CDR1 as MDHEN and CDR2 as SYDVKM. The V and J ends lost 6 bases and 4 bases, in that order; junction bases with no gene match: 8. This CDR3 contains 14 residues. The donors were adults (healthy and HIV-negative) with no recent acute infections or vaccinations. Only Caucasian adults living in Nashville, Tennessee made up the donor group. Sequences were obtained from PBMCs. The chain links TRBV28 to TRBJ1-2; 7 bases align to TRBD1. This receptor was obtained from a woman in her 40s in good health. Some clones in this sample may be carry-over from other donors' samples. The CDR3 DNA reads TGTGCCAGCAGCCCGGGACAGTCCCCCTATGGCTACACCTTC. Translated: CASSPGQSPYGYTF.